The present T cell receptor beta chain was sequenced within a study of blood T cell repertoires in COVID-19. Trimming pared 8 bases from V and 1 base from J, leaving 23 bases between. Germline-derived CDR1 and CDR2 are SQVTM and ANQGSEA. CDR3 length: 16 amino acids. Some clones are missing from TCRdb's copy, which holds only in-frame ones; the method was immunoSEQ multiplex PCR. The data contain 200,000 to 300,000 clones, 88% of them seen just once; the ten biggest clones take up around 0.91%. V is TRBV29-1 and J is TRBJ2-5, with D tentatively TRBD2 (7 bases). What was sequenced was peripheral blood. This TCR derives from a middle-aged woman who had recovered from COVID-19. CDR3 in amino acids: CSSIRGASGLQETQYF. The CDR3 DNA sequence: TGCAGCTCCATCCGGGGGGCTAGCGGACTCCAAGAGACCCAGTACTTC.